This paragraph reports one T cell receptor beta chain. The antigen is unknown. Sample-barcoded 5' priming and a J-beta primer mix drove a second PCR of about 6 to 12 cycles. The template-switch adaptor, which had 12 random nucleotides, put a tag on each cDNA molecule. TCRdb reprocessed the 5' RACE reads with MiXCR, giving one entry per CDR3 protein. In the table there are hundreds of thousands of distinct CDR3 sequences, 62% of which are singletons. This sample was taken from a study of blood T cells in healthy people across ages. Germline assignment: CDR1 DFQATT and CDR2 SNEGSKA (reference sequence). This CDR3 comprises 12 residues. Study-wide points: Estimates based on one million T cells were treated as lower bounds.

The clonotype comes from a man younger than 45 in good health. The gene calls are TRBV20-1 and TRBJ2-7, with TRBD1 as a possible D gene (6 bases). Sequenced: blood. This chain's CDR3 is CGWGYRAYEQYF. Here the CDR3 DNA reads TGCGGCTGGGGGTACAGGGCCTACGAGCAGTACTTC.